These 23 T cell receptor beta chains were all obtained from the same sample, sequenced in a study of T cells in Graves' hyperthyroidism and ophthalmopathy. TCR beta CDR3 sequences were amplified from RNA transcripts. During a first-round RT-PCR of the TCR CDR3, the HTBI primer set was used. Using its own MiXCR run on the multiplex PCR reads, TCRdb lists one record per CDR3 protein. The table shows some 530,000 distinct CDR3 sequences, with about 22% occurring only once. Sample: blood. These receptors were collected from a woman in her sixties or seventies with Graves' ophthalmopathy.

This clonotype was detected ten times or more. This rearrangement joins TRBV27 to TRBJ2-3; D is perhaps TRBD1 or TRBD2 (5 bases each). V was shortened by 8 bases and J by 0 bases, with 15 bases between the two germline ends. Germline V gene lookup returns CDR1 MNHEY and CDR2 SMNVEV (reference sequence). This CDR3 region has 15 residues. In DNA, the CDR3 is TGTGCCAGCCCCCCCGGGACGGAGAGCACAGATACGCAGTATTTT. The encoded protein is CASPPGTESTDTQYF.

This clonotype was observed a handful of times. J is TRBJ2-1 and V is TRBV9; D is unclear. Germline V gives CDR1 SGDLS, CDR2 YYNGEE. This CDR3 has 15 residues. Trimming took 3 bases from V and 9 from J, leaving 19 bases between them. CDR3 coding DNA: TGTGCCAGCAGCGGCGCCCCAACCCCCTGGGGTGAGCAGTTCTTC. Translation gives CASSGAPTPWGEQFF.

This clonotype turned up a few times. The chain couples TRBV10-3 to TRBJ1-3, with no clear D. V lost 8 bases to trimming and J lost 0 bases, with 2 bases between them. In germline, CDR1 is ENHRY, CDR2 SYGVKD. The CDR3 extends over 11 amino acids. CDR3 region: CAIGSGNTIYF. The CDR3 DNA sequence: TGTGCCATCGGCTCTGGAAACACCATATATTTT.

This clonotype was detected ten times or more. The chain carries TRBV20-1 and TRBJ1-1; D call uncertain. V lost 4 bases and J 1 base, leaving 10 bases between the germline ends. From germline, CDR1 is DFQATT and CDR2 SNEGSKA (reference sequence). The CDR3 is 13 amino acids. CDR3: CSAMDLKNTEAFF. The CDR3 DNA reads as TGCAGTGCTATGGACCTGAAGAACACTGAAGCTTTCTTT.

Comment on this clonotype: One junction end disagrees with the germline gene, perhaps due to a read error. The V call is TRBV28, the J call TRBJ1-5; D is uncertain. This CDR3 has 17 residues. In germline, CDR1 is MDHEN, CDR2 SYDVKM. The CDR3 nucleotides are TGTGCCAGTAGTATGGATCAGGCAGCCTATAGCGATCAGCCCCAGCATTTT. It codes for CASSMDQAAYSDQPQHF.

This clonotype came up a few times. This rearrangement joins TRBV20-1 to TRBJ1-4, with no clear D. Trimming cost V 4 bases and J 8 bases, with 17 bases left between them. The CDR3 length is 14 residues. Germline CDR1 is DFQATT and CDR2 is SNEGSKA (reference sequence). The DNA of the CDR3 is TGCAGTGCTAAAAACCAGGCCCTTTTGGAAAAACTGTTTTTT. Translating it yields CSAKNQALLEKLFF.

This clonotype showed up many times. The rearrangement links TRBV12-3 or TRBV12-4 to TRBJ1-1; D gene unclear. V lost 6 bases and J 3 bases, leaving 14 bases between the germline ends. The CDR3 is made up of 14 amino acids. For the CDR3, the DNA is TGTGCCAGCAGCCCTTCTTACGGGGACACTGAAGCTTTCTTT. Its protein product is CASSPSYGDTEAFF.

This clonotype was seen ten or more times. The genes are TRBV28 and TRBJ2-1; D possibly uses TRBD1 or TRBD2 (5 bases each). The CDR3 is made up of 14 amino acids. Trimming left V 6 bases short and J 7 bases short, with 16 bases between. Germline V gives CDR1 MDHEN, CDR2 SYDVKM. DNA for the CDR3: TGTGCCAGCAGACTCACGGGGACCCCTAATGAGCAGTTCTTC. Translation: CASRLTGTPNEQFF.

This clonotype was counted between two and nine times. CDR3 loop: CSVVQGMAYEQYF. In DNA, the CDR3 is TGCAGCGTTGTCCAGGGAATGGCCTACGAGCAGTACTTC. The chain carries TRBV29-1 and TRBJ2-7; TRBD1 is a possible D gene (5 bases). This CDR3 contains 13 residues. V was pared by 4 bases and J by 2 bases, with 12 bases between. Germline CDR1 is SQVTM and CDR2 is ANQGSEA.

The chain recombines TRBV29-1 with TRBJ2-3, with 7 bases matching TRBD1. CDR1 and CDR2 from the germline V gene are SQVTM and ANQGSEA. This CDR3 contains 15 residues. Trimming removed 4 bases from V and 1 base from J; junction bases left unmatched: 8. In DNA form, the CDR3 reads TGCAGCGTTGCCCCCGGGACAGCCCGCACAGATACGCAGTATTTT. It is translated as CSVAPGTARTDTQYF.

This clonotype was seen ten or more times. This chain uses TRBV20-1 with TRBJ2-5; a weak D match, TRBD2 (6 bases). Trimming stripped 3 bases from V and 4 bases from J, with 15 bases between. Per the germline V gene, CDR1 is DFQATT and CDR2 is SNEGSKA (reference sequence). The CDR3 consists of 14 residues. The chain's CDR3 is CSASLARARETQYF. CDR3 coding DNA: TGCAGTGCTAGCCTAGCGAGGGCGAGAGAGACCCAGTACTTC.

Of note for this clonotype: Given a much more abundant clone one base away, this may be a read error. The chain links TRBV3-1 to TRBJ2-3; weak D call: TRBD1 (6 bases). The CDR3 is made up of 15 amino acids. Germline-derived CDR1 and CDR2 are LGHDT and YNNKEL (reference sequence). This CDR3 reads CASRQGTYSTDTQYF. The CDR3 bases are TGTGCCAGCAGGCAAGGGACATACAGCACAGATACGCAGTATTTT.

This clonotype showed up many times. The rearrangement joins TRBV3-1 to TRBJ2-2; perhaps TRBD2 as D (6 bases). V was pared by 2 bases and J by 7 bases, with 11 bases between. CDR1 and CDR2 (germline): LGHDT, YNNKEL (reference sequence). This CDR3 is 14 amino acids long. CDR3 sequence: CASSQSGANGELFF. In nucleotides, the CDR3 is TGTGCCAGCAGCCAATCGGGAGCGAACGGGGAGCTGTTTTTT.

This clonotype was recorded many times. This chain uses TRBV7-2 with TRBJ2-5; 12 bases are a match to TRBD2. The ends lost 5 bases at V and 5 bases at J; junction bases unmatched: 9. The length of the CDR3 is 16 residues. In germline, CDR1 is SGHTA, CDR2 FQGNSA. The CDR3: CASSPGTSGRWETQYF. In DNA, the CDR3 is TGTGCCAGCAGCCCCGGGACTAGCGGGCGGTGGGAGACCCAGTACTTC.

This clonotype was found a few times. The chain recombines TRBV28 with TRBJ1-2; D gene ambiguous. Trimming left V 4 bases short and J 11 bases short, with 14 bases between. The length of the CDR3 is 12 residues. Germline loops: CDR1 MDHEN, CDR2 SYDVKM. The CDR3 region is CASSSNGRWYTF. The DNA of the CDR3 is TGTGCCAGCAGTTCCAACGGCCGGTGGTACACCTTC.

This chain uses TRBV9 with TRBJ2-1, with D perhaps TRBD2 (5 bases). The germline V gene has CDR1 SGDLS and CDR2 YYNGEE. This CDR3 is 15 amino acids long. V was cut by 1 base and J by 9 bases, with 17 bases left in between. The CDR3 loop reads CASSVSARGLGEQFF. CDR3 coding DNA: TGTGCCAGCAGCGTATCGGCTAGAGGGCTAGGTGAGCAGTTCTTC.

The CDR3 reads CASSSRTSWPGELFF. Here the CDR3 DNA reads TGTGCCAGCAGCTCCAGGACTAGCTGGCCCGGGGAGCTGTTTTTT. The chain recombines TRBV11-2 with TRBJ2-2; 8 bases fit TRBD2. The CDR3 runs 15 residues. Germline lookup yields CDR1 SGHAT and CDR2 FQNNGV. The V segment lost 4 bases and the J segment 6 bases; nucleotides outside the gene matches: 7.

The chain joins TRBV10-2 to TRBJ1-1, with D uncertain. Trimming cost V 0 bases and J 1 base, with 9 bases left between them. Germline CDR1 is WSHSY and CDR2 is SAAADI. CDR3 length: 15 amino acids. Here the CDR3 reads CASSESVTANTEAFF. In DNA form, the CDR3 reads TGCGCCAGCAGTGAGTCGGTCACAGCGAACACTGAAGCTTTCTTT.

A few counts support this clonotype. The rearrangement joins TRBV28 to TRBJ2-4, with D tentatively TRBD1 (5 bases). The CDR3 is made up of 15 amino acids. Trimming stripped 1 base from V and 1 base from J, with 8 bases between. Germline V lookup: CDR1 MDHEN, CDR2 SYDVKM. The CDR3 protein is CASSLSAGAKNIQYF. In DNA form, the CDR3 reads TGTGCCAGCAGTTTATCGGCAGGGGCCAAAAACATTCAGTACTTC. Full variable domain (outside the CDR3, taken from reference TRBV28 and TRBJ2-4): DVKVTQSSRYLVKRTGEKVFLECVQDMDHENMFWYRQDPGLGLRLIYFSYDVKMKEKGDIPEGYSVSREKKERFSLILESASTNQTSMYLCASSLSAGAKNIQYFGAGTRLSVL.

CDR3 bases: TGTGCCACCAGCAGAGATTGGGGCGGGACCCCCCACGAGCAGTACTTC. It is translated as CATSRDWGGTPHEQYF. This rearrangement joins TRBV15 to TRBJ2-7; perhaps TRBD2 as D (6 bases). The germline V gene encodes CDR1 LNHNV and CDR2 YYDKDF (reference sequence). V gave up 0 bases and J gave up 5 bases, with 17 bases separating them. The CDR3 sequence is 16 residues long.

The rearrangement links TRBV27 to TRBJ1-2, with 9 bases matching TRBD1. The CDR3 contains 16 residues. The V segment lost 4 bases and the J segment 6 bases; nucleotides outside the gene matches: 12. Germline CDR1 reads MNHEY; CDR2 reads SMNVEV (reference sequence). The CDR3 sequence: CASSSLGQGKNHGYTF. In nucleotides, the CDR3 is TGTGCCAGCAGTTCCTTGGGACAGGGTAAAAACCATGGCTACACCTTC.

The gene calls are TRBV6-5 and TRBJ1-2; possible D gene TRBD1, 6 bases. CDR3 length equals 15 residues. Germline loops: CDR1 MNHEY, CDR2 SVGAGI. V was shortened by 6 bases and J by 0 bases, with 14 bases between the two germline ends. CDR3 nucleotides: TGTGCCAGCAGATCCTCGGGGGGCACTAACTATGGCTACACCTTC. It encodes CASRSSGGTNYGYTF.

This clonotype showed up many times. In DNA form, the CDR3 reads TGTGCCAGCAGTGTCGTCAGAACACGTAACTATGGCTACACCTTC. This translates into CASSVVRTRNYGYTF. The chain joins TRBV2 to TRBJ1-2, with D unclear. V was trimmed by 4 bases and J by 1 base, leaving 13 bases between them. The CDR3 consists of 15 residues. CDR1 SNHLY and CDR2 FYNNEI come from the germline V gene.